This TCR beta chain is from a study of a mutant IDH1 vaccine in newly diagnosed glioma. Study in general: The initiation of vaccination occurred 4-6 weeks after radiotherapy alone, or with temozolomide cycles. An approximately 62% male, approximately 38% female split and a mean age of about 44 years characterized treated patients.

Profiled with immunoSEQ multiplex PCR; TCRdb holds only in-frame clones, not every one. The repertoire holds tens of thousands of clones, with about 80% as singletons. For this clone: The antigen is undetermined.

Documented time point: week 11, during vaccination. It was 300 ug of mutant IDH1 20-mer peptide that made up each vaccine dose, given with topical imiquimod. The clonotype was recovered from a man in his fifties with glioma. Specimen: PBMCs, collected from a glioma patient whose treatment included an IDH1 peptide vaccine.

This chain's CDR3 is CASSPEQGYEQYF. Here the CDR3 DNA reads TGTGCCAGCTCACCAGAACAGGGCTACGAGCAGTACTTC. The chain has TRBV18 and TRBJ2-7; D perhaps matches TRBD1 (6 bases). Germline CDR1 reads KGHSH; CDR2 reads LQKENI. The V gene lost 2 bases and the J gene lost 3 bases, with 8 bases spanning the gap. The CDR3 extends over 13 amino acids.